The entry below describes one TCR beta chain. Its cognate antigen has yet to be identified. No clone much larger than this one lies a single base away; base qualities are absent. The sample is drawn from a study of shared clonotypes between healthy human individuals (TCRdb year 2020). Broadly, across the study: A few men and two women, aged 18 to 49 years, made up the cohort. Different laboratories and diverse techniques were used to prepare libraries and sequence TCR repertoires, to increase sequencing depth and limit assay-specific biases. Between about 0.85 and 8.9 billion PBMCs per donor were obtained by leukapheresis. For each donor, three plates each were used for CD4 naive and CD4 memory, two plates were used for CD8 naive, and one plate was used for CD8 memory. To estimate repertoire size and how much clonotype sharing occurs between individuals, the study deeply sequenced the blood TCR repertoires of 4 to 6 healthy adults. The study at large found these results: About 5% of naive CD4, roughly 3.5% of naive CD8, approximately 2% of memory CD4, and over 0.35% of memory CD8 clonotypes were shared across several donors. Because the study included a small number of donors, the genetic and exposure-history diversity represented was limited. Estimated clonotype richness was generally larger for naive than for memory subsets. Sampling was restricted to blood, and TCR repertoires in tissues likely differ from the TCR repertoires found in blood. Pairwise subsampling led to the expectation that sequencing depth would affect the degree of clonotype sharing among donors. Compared with non-shared clonotypes, the clonotypes found in all four sorted-subset donors had higher generation probabilities. Even with the large sequencing depth, rarefaction of the sorted-subset datasets indicated that sequencing was incomplete.

There are 15 amino acids in the CDR3, from cysteine to phenylalanine inclusive. CDR3 DNA only is kept here, 45 bases in frame from base 1. Looking up the germline V gene (reference sequence) yields CDR1 MNHNY and CDR2 SVGAGI. Cut back by 5 bases and 5 bases, the V and J ends lie 15 bases apart. Using the deep immunoSEQ assay, TCR CDR3 regions were amplified from genomic DNA by multiplex PCR. For each cell subset, the extracted genomic DNA was distributed evenly across all wells of several immunoSEQ 96-well plates, and each plate served as one replicate. For sorted subsets, each replicate PCR was loaded with roughly 190 ng genomic DNA, equivalent to some 31,000 T cell genomes. Purified libraries were measured with a Qubit 3.0 fluorometer, size-checked on a Bioanalyzer 2100, and measured again with the KAPA Library Quantification kit. Every immunoSEQ 96-well plate was sequenced on a dedicated single-read 150-cycle Illumina NextSeq 550 flow cell. Processing in the source paper ran as follows. Because the immunoSEQ output held only junctional sequences and lacked quality scores, the filtering could not match the filtering applied to full-length reads. To assign V/J genes and CDR3, sequences were annotated against IMGT germline references using PyIR, a Python wrapper for IgBLAST v1.9. Reads were filtered out if the reads had weak V/J assignments (E-value above 1e-6), no CDR3, stop codons, out-of-frame junctions, or ambiguous translated residues. V3J clonotypes were defined as sequences sharing an identical inferred V gene, J gene, and CDR3 amino acid sequence. Percentage overlap between repertoires was calculated by dividing the number of shared unique clonotypes by the size of the smaller repertoire. Repertoire richness was assessed with RTK rarefaction, the Chao1 estimator, and Recon v2.1 estimates of unobserved clonotypes. Generation probabilities were computed with OLGA for all TCRbeta clonotypes obtained by the gDNA method from several donors. Drawn from immuneACCESS, this table holds only the in-frame rearrangements with V and J called that TCRdb kept. Clones are partly lost; checked studies trace under half to an unresolved V gene and leave the rest unexplained. V, J and clone size reflect that table, while D and trimming were determined from the DNA. This sample comprises some 1.4 million clones, 96% of them detected only once. The ten largest clonotypes hold roughly 1.2% of the sample.

Donors were healthy HIV-negative adults with no recently reported acute infections or vaccinations. Every donor was a Caucasian adult living in Nashville, Tennessee, USA. CD4+ T cells were enriched through magnetic negative selection, after which naive cells were positively selected on CD45RA and the remaining negative fraction served as the memory subset. After blood collection by leukapheresis, PBMCs were isolated using Ficoll-Histopaque density gradient centrifugation and then cryopreserved in the vapor phase of liquid nitrogen. Analytical flow cytometry was used to check the purity and quantity of each magnetically sorted T cell population. Genomic DNA was isolated from every sorted fraction and measured by UV absorbance on a Nanodrop 2000c.

The specimen sequenced was naive CD4+ T cells sorted from blood. According to the study, the label for this sample's cell subset or site signals: CD45RA+ positively selected. This receptor was taken from a young man in good health. The chain was built from TRBV6-6 and TRBJ2-2; matching of 6 bases hints at TRBD1 as the D gene. Read as DNA, the sequence is TGTGCCAGCAGTAAGGACAGAAGAGGAACCGGGGAGCTGTTTTTT. It codes for CASSKDRRGTGELFF.